This T cell receptor (beta chain) was identified in a study of T-cell memory formation after mild COVID-19. TCRdb re-derived calls from the 5' RACE reads in MiXCR, one entry per CDR3 protein. Seen here are roughly 450,000 distinct CDR3 sequences, around a sixth observed once, and the top ten hold roughly an eighth. This CDR3 has 16 residues. Germline CDR1 and CDR2: SGHNT and YYREEE (reference sequence). With 4 bases removed from V and 9 bases from J, the gap between germline ends came to 23 bases. The chain links TRBV5-4 to TRBJ2-1, with D possibly TRBD2 on 7 matching bases. Sequenced sample: PBMCs or a T cell subset sorted from them (not recorded which). The source of this sequence is an adult woman who had mild COVID-19 (a few samples of this study predate the infection). Cell type and time point are not known. The CDR3 DNA sequence: TGTGCCAGCAGCGTACGGACTAGGGGGGTCGGAGGTGAGCAGTTCTTC. Translated, it gives CASSVRTRGVGGEQFF.